The 4 T cell receptor beta chains in this list originate from one sample, sequenced in a study of human T cells and chemical hapten exposure. Sample time point: pre-sensitization, week 0. Treatment indicated: therapeutic diphenylcyclopropenone sensitization with weekly scalp DPC. Using its own MiXCR run on the RACE reads, TCRdb lists one record per CDR3 protein. In the table there are around 300,000 distinct CDR3 sequences, 7.7% of which are singletons. The specimen comprised whole blood, sampled in connection with sensitization to the hapten diphenylcyclopropenone (DPC). The receptors were gathered from a man aged 18 to 30 with alopecia areata. Some clones in this sample may be carry-over from other donors' samples.

The rearrangement uses TRBV11-2 and TRBJ1-2; D ambiguous. This CDR3 region has 14 residues. V was shortened by 0 bases and J by 4 bases, with 9 bases between the two germline ends. Germline CDR1 reads SGHAT; CDR2 reads FQNNGV. CDR3: CASSLELLAYGYTF. The CDR3 DNA reads as TGTGCCAGCAGCTTAGAACTGCTCGCCTATGGCTACACCTTC.

V usage is TRBV12-3 or TRBV12-4 and J usage is TRBJ1-6, with a possible D match to TRBD1 (5 bases). V was cut by 5 bases and J by 14 bases, with 13 bases left in between. The CDR3 is 12 amino acids. The CDR3 bases are TGTGCCAGCAGTCCCTCTGGGGCGGCCCTCCACTTT. As protein: CASSPSGAALHF.

At least ten counts were recorded for this clonotype. The V gene is TRBV7-9, the J gene TRBJ2-7; 9 nucleotides align to TRBD1. The CDR3 is made up of 14 amino acids. The J segment lost 7 bases and the V segment lost 1 base, leaving 5 bases of the junction unmatched. CDR1 is SEHNR, CDR2 FQNEAQ, per germline (reference sequence). The CDR3 nucleotides read TGTGCCAGCAGCTTAGTACAGGGGGCACAAGAGCAGTACTTC. Its protein product is CASSLVQGAQEQYF.

This chain joins TRBV5-6 and TRBJ2-2; 12 nucleotides line up with TRBD1. The CDR3 contains 16 residues. Germline CDR1 is SGHDT and CDR2 is YYEEEE. V was pared by 1 base and J by 5 bases, with 3 bases of the junction left unmatched. The CDR3 sequence: CASSLRDRGRTGELFF. The CDR3 DNA reads TGTGCCAGCAGCTTGAGGGACAGGGGGCGTACCGGGGAGCTGTTTTTT.